This T cell receptor beta chain was sequenced in a study of T cell responses to AZD1222 COVID-19 vaccine. TCRdb's copy holds only in-frame clones and misses some; the assay was immunoSEQ multiplex PCR. The top ten hold about 10% of the sample, which has about 84,000 clones, over 75% seen once. CDR3 size: 16 residues. Trimming at V came to 2 bases and at J to 3 bases, leaving 4 bases not matched to a gene. CDR1 is MDHEN, CDR2 SYDVKM, per germline. The receptor's source is an adult who received the AZD1222 COVID-19 vaccine. The chain links TRBV28 to TRBJ1-1; 12 bases are shared with TRBD1. The specimen was peripheral blood, collected 28 days after the second AZD1222 dose. The CDR3 reads CASSLGTGGLDTEAFF. Here the CDR3 DNA reads TGTGCCAGCAGTTTAGGGACAGGGGGCTTAGACACTGAAGCTTTCTTT.